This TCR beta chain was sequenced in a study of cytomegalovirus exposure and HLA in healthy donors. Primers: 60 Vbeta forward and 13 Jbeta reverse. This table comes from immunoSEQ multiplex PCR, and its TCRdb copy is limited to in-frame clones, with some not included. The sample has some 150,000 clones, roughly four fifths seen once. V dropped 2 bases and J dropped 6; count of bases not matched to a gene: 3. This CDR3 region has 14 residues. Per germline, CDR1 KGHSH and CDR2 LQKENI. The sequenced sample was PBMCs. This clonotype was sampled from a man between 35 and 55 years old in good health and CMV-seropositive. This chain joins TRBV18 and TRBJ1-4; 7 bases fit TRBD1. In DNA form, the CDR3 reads TGTGCCAGCTCACCAGACAGGGTGGATGAAAAACTGTTTTTT. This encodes CASSPDRVDEKLFF.